This TCR beta chain was observed in a study of blood T cell repertoires in COVID-19. Across the whole study: Donors in the United States, Italy and Spain gave samples during acute or convalescent COVID-19. The analysed material was cDNA or gDNA that came from T cells, B-cell-depleted T cells, or PBMCs.

Original processing notes: Estimation of nucleated cell counts relied on the amplification of reference gene primers. Produced via immunoSEQ multiplex PCR; TCRdb's table is partial and in-frame only. V and J calls and clone size are those listed in that table; D and trimming were worked out from the DNA. The sample has roughly 300,000 clones, just over 90% seen once. Seattle's enrolled individuals joined amid active infection and were then monitored longitudinally. The TCR was taken from a woman aged 25 to 45 with COVID-19, enrolled during active disease. The specimen was peripheral blood.

The CDR3 loop reads CASSLGGTTLAGAGEQYF. CDR3 coding DNA: TGCGCCAGCAGCTTGGGGGGCACAACTTTAGCGGGAGCGGGCGAGCAGTACTTC. The chain recombines TRBV5-1 with TRBJ2-7; 9 bases agree with TRBD2. Per germline, CDR1 SGHRS and CDR2 YFSETQ. The V and J ends lost 0 bases and 6 bases, in that order; junction bases with no gene match: 16. CDR3 size: 18 residues.